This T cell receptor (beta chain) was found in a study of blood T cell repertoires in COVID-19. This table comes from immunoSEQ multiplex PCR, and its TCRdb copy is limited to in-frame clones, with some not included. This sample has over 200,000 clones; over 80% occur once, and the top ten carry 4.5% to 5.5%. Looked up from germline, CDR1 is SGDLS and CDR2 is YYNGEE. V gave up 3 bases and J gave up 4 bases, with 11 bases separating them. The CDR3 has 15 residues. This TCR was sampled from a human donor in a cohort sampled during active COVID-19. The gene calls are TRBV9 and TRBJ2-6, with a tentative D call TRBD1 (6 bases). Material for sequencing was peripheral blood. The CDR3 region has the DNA TGTGCCAGCAGCGCCCAGGGGTCCGGGGCCAACGTCCTGACTTTC. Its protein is CASSAQGSGANVLTF. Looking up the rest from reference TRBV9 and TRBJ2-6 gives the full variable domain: DSGVTQTPKHLITATGQRVTLRCSPRSGDLSVYWYQQSLDQGLQFLIQYYNGEERAKGNILERFSAQQFPDLHSELNLSSLELGDSALYFCASSAQGSGANVLTFGAGSRLTVL.